This T cell receptor beta chain was obtained from a study of blood T cell repertoires in COVID-19. Study overall: Both acute and convalescent COVID-19 samples were obtained from the United States, Italy and Spain. T cells, B-cell-depleted T cells, or PBMCs supplied cDNA or gDNA.

This clone was seen a few times. Original processing methods: It was from reference gene primer amplification that nucleated cell counts were estimated. Assay used: immunoSEQ multiplex PCR; TCRdb lists only in-frame clones, some missing. The DNA was the basis for D and trimming; V, J and clone size are from that table. The data hold over 150,000 clones, with around 79% observed a single time. CDR1 SGDLS and CDR2 YYNGEE come from the germline V gene. This CDR3 comprises 13 residues. Trimming took 2 bases from V and 7 from J, leaving 7 bases between them. This sequence was found in an elderly man with acute or convalescent COVID-19. The V gene is TRBV9, the J gene TRBJ1-6; D perhaps matches TRBD1 (5 bases). The sample was peripheral blood. CDR3 amino acids: CASSVYRNSPLHF. The CDR3 nucleotides read TGTGCCAGCAGCGTCTACAGGAATTCACCCCTCCACTTT.